These 6 T cell receptor beta chains share one sample of origin, sequenced in a study of T cells in pancreatic ductal adenocarcinoma. The method was immunoSEQ multiplex PCR; TCRdb's version includes in-frame clones alone and lacks a portion of them. The sample contains about 12,000 clones, more than 80% of which appear only once. Surgery without prior neoadjuvant therapy was the treatment of the selected pancreatic ductal adenocarcinoma patients. Sequencing input: PBMCs. The receptors derive from a human donor with pancreatic ductal adenocarcinoma.

This chain uses TRBV7-9 with TRBJ2-3, with D possibly matching TRBD1 (6 bases). The V and J ends lost 3 bases and 5 bases respectively, with 15 bases between them. The CDR3 is 15 residues long. Germline V gene sequence: CDR1 SEHNR, CDR2 FQNEAQ (reference sequence). The CDR3 loop is CASSFVGTGIDTQYF. In DNA, the CDR3 is TGTGCCAGCAGCTTCGTGGGTACAGGGATAGATACGCAGTATTTT.

This chain links TRBV11-3 with TRBJ2-7; perhaps TRBD2 as D (5 bases). Germline CDR1 and CDR2: SGHNT and YENEEA. V lost 1 base and J lost 2, with 12 bases in between. The CDR3 totals 15 residues. CDR3 sequence reads: CASSLGGSVTYEQYF. The CDR3 DNA is TGTGCCAGCAGCTTAGGGGGTAGCGTGACCTACGAGCAGTACTTC.

CDR3 region: CASATRDELFF. As DNA, the CDR3 is TGTGCCAGCGCCACGAGAGATGAGCTGTTTTTT. The chain employs TRBV6-5 and TRBJ2-2; D gene ambiguous. Trimming removed 8 bases from V and 11 bases from J, with 12 bases in between. This CDR3 region has 11 residues. Germline CDR1 is MNHEY and CDR2 is SVGAGI.

The rearrangement links TRBV10-3 to TRBJ2-2; the D is unclear. There are 17 residues in the CDR3. Trimming cost V 7 bases and J 0 bases, with 18 bases left between them. Germline values: CDR1 ENHRY, CDR2 SYGVKD. This chain's CDR3 is CAINSAPKGANTGELFF. CDR3 DNA: TGTGCCATCAACAGTGCCCCAAAGGGCGCGAACACCGGGGAGCTGTTTTTT.

The chain is built from TRBV2 and TRBJ2-7; D call uncertain. This CDR3 is 14 amino acids long. Trimming removed 6 bases at V and 2 bases at J, with 14 bases between. Germline V gene data show CDR1 as SNHLY and CDR2 as FYNNEI. DNA for the CDR3: TGTGCCAGCAGGGCAACTGGGGTTCCCTACGAGCAGTACTTC. Its protein product is CASRATGVPYEQYF.

The V call is TRBV19, the J call TRBJ2-5; tentative D call: TRBD1 (6 bases). With 4 bases removed from V and 2 bases from J, the gap between germline ends came to 17 bases. This CDR3 contains 16 residues. Germline loops: CDR1 LNHDA, CDR2 SQIVND (reference sequence). CDR3 sequence: CASSRISGTLQETQYF. The CDR3 bases are TGTGCCAGTAGTAGGATTTCCGGGACATTGCAAGAGACCCAGTACTTC.